This T cell receptor beta chain was recovered during a study of cytomegalovirus exposure and HLA in healthy donors. The PCR ran on 60 Vbeta and 13 Jbeta primers. Profiling relied on immunoSEQ multiplex PCR, and the TCRdb table lists in-frame clones only, not all of them. Seen here are 150,000 to 200,000 clones, approximately 80% observed once, and the top ten hold around 6.9%. V was clipped by 6 bases and J by 8 bases, with 14 bases between them. Germline V CDR1 and CDR2: LNHDA, SQIVND (reference sequence). The CDR3 is 14 amino acids. The receptor was isolated from a male donor in good health and CMV-seropositive. The V call is TRBV19, the J call TRBJ1-6; TRBD1 is a possible D gene (5 bases). The sample taken for sequencing was PBMCs. Written as DNA, the CDR3 is TGTGCCAGTAGCAGGGCAGCGGGTTATTCACCCCTCCACTTT. Translating it yields CASSRAAGYSPLHF.